This T cell receptor beta chain was captured in a study of long-term antiretroviral therapy in people with HIV (dated by TCRdb to the early 2020s). In terms of the full investigation: The earliest samples were collected about a decade before the 2015 WHO recommendation for immediate ART, when ART was typically delayed until CD4 counts fell. This retrospective serial study examined whether starting ART and sustained HIV suppression were associated with changes in the composition and diversity of the TRB repertoire in peripheral blood. A total of some 210 cryopreserved PBMC samples were contributed to the cohort by 30 adults with confirmed HIV infection, with samples collected serially over a mean of about 6 years (range 1-12). Among the 30 to 35 participants with HIV, eleven to twelve were female. No cross-contamination during QIAcube processing was seen in test extractions of a monoclonal T-cell line run alongside 33 polyclonal samples.

The CDR3, from cysteine to phenylalanine, totals 15 residues. The only DNA kept is the CDR3, 45 bases in frame from the first base. CDR1 and CDR2, looked up from the germline V gene (reference sequence), are MNHEY and SMNVEV. V and J lose 5 bases and 4 bases, and a span of 17 bases separates them. What the authors observed across the whole study: The repertoire was dominated across all time points by expanded TRB clones identified before ART initiation, although this dominance was seen to fluctuate and to decrease in many PLHIV after ART. Since PBMC availability was limited, sequencing covered only the TCR beta chain, with no alpha chain pairing. A significant increase in TRB diversity was found to be associated with ART initiation, although TRB diversity was observed to remain significantly below that of transplant donor controls even after long-term ART. Inferences about post-ART repertoire changes are limited because no data were available on ART adherence, viral resistance or therapy changes. Unsorted PBMC were profiled instead of sorted CD4+ and CD8+ T cells because pre-ART samples had limited cell numbers. Samples dated from the mid-2000s to the late 2010s, and the ART regimens used may be less effective than current ones. Narrower CDR3 length ranges were observed in HIV repertoires than in controls, and an antigen-experienced repertoire with only a slight naive shift after ART was suggested by the network structure.

Inclusion was restricted to participants for whom at least one PBMC sample before ART initiation and at least two post-ART samples were available. All participants with HIV were treated in the United States of America. Before DNA extraction, cryopreserved samples of roughly 0.95-10 million PBMC were thawed and washed. At the time of the earliest PBMC sample, participants with HIV were aged between about 23 and 54 years. PBMC samples were contributed by each participant from 1-4 timepoints before ART initiation and 2-8 timepoints after ART initiation, with a median of 7 samples. For every participant, serial HIV viral load, CD4+ T-cell count, ART history and demographic data were obtained. A Qiagen kit on a QIAcube was used to extract genomic DNA from unsorted PBMC, with samples processed in batches of 12. Notes on this clone: Its antigen specificity is not known. Per-base quality was not reported, and no clone a single base away is much larger than it.

The immunoSEQ hsTCRB v3.0 assay was used at survey level resolution to sequence the TRB variable region. The targeted TRB sequencing depth was 40,000-50,000 T-cell genomes per sample. TRB libraries were pooled and sequenced on an Illumina MiSeq using a v3 150-cycle kit. The published analysis was carried out like this. Repertoire analysis ran in R within a reproducible Nextflow workflow covering QC, data transformation and analysis. LymphoSeq2, an R package for AIRR-Seq data exploration, was used to implement custom analyses. A handful of samples that produced fewer than 5000 total TRB sequences were removed, so 180 or so HIV repertoires were analyzed. Among the roughly 180 retained HIV repertoires, 55 to 60 were collected before ART initiation and 120 to 130 after ART initiation. Each repertoire was downsampled to 5000 TRB nucleotide sequences, and summary statistics were averaged across 100 downsampling iterations. TRB sequences were retained for analysis only if CDR3 regions of at least seven amino acids were present. Diversity was assessed using a clonality score derived from Shannon entropy and using the Gini coefficient. In the repertoire networks, any two of the top 5000 CDR3 amino acid sequences were linked whenever the two sequences differed by an edit distance of one. GLIPH2 predicted antigen specificity groups and MHC restriction for TRB CDR3 amino acid sequences. CDR3 amino acid sequences were matched against VDJdb and McPAS-TCR to flag known CMV, EBV, HIV or tissue antigen associations. Pre-ART, post-ART and control groups were compared with Wilcoxon signed-rank tests and Holm-Bonferroni correction. TCRdb obtained this table from immuneACCESS and retained in-frame rearrangements with V and J assigned. These tables miss some clones; where compared with another copy, unresolved V genes account for less than half of the shortfall, and the remainder is unexplained. The V and J calls and clone size come from that table; D and trimming were worked out from the DNA. The sample table contains under 20,000 clones; only one count was recorded for 90% to 95% of them. Over 10% of the sample is held by the ten biggest clonotypes.

Sequences were derived from unsorted PBMCs, sampled 0.6 years after starting antiretroviral therapy. The receptor chain draws on TRBV27 and TRBJ1-1; the D gene is perhaps TRBD1, from 6 matching bases. This sequence was found in a woman aged 40 to 50 with HIV. The DNA is TGTGCCAGCAGTACAGGTGGGGGGGCGGGCACTGAAGCTTTCTTT. This translates into CASSTGGGAGTEAFF.